These 28 T cell receptor beta chains originate from one sample sequenced in a study of T cells expressing NK-cell markers. After re-calling the 5' RACE reads, TCRdb lists one entry per CDR3 protein, DNA absent. Recorded here are 350,000 to 400,000 distinct CDR3 sequences; the top ten clones represent 9.5% to 12%. The specimen sequenced was blood T cells: a sorted CD56 or NKG2C T cell subset, CD4+ or CD8+ T cells, or bulk PBMC T cells (not recorded which). The receptors derive from a woman aged 45 to 65 in good health.

The chain combines TRBV11-2 with TRBJ2-3; TCRdb selects TRBD1, and the lack of DNA leaves this call unchecked. Germline V gene lookup returns CDR1 SGHAT and CDR2 FQNNGV. The CDR3 runs 16 residues. This CDR3 reads CASSFRPGLALDTQYF.

This chain uses TRBV5-1 with TRBJ2-1; without DNA, the TCRdb call of TRBD2 cannot be checked. Per the germline V gene, CDR1 is SGHRS and CDR2 is YFSETQ. The CDR3 consists of 15 residues. The CDR3 loop reads CASSRLAESYNEQFF.

This rearrangement joins TRBV5-1 to TRBJ1-2. There are 13 residues in the CDR3. Per the germline V gene, CDR1 is SGHRS and CDR2 is YFSETQ. CDR3 sequence: CASSFRNVDGYTF.

V usage is TRBV14 and J usage is TRBJ2-7. The CDR3 is made up of 14 amino acids. Germline V gives CDR1 SGHDN, CDR2 FVKESK. This chain's CDR3 is CASSQVAEVGEQYF.

The V gene is TRBV10-3, the J gene TRBJ2-2; TCRdb's D gene call, TRBD1, goes unchecked for lack of DNA. Germline assignment: CDR1 ENHRY and CDR2 SYGVKD. The CDR3 has 16 amino acids. The CDR3 is CAISESRQGNTGELFF.

The rearrangement links TRBV14 to TRBJ1-1; TCRdb reports TRBD1, a call that lacks DNA to check it against. This CDR3 is 13 amino acids long. CDR1 SGHDN and CDR2 FVKESK come from the germline V gene. The CDR3 region is CASSQVGTQGAFF.

This chain connects TRBV15 to TRBJ2-5. Germline V CDR1 and CDR2: LNHNV, YYDKDF (reference sequence). The CDR3 spans 15 residues. CDR3 region: CATSRVSGYQETQYF.

This chain uses TRBV10-1 with TRBJ2-1; the TCRdb call, TRBD2, lacks DNA for checking. CDR3 length: 12 amino acids. Germline values: CDR1 WNHNN, CDR2 SYGVQD (reference sequence). CDR3 residues: CASKGGNNEQFF.

The chain joins TRBV11-3 to TRBJ2-1; the D call from TCRdb, TRBD2, cannot be confirmed without DNA. The CDR3 consists of 16 residues. Germline CDR1 is SGHNT and CDR2 is YENEEA. CDR3 residues: CASSSGAGTRDDEQFF.

The rearrangement uses TRBV20-1 and TRBJ1-2; TCRdb selects TRBD1, and the lack of DNA leaves this call unchecked. This CDR3 is 17 amino acids long. In germline, CDR1 is DFQATT, CDR2 SNEGSKA (reference sequence). CDR3: CSAPTGTVSQFNYGYTF.

The chain carries TRBV6-5 and TRBJ2-5. The germline V gene has CDR1 MNHEY and CDR2 SVGAGI. The CDR3 consists of 14 residues. This chain's CDR3 is CASSYSIGVETQYF.

The chain employs TRBV7-9 and TRBJ2-4. This CDR3 is built from 14 residues. Germline CDR1 SEHNR, CDR2 FQNEAQ (reference sequence). CDR3 protein: CASSLHIAKNIQYF.

This chain uses TRBV12-3 or TRBV12-4 with TRBJ1-6. The CDR3 consists of 16 residues. This CDR3 reads CASSFGRSSYNSPLHF.

The rearrangement joins TRBV20-1 to TRBJ1-5. CDR1 and CDR2 (germline): DFQATT, SNEGSKA (reference sequence). This CDR3 has 13 residues. This CDR3 reads CSASGGFNQPQHF.

The CDR3 spells CATSWSGTTGELFF. This chain connects TRBV24-1 to TRBJ2-2. From germline, CDR1 is KGHDR and CDR2 SFDVKD. The CDR3 loop spans 14 amino acids.

This chain joins TRBV20-1 and TRBJ2-7; TCRdb proposes TRBD1, but this gene call is untestable without DNA. The CDR3 loop spans 14 amino acids. Per the germline V gene, CDR1 is DFQATT and CDR2 is SNEGSKA (reference sequence). CDR3 sequence: CSASPPGPPYEQYF.

This chain uses TRBV9 with TRBJ2-5; the D call from TCRdb, TRBD1, cannot be confirmed without DNA. Germline values: CDR1 SGDLS, CDR2 YYNGEE. The CDR3 extends over 14 amino acids. The CDR3 here is CASSGRGTGEAQYF.

The rearrangement links TRBV7-3 to TRBJ2-1. The V gene's germline CDR1 is SGHTA and CDR2 FQGTGA. This CDR3 has 14 amino acids. CDR3 protein: CASSANRNYNEQFF.

The V call is TRBV4-2, the J call TRBJ2-3; the TRBD1 assignment by TCRdb is unverifiable without DNA. Germline V gene data show CDR1 as LGHNA and CDR2 as YNFKEQ. The length of the CDR3 is 16 residues. The CDR3 loop reads CASSQDTGSPTDTQYF.

The CDR3 protein is CASHATGELFF. This chain connects TRBV7-9 to TRBJ2-2. This CDR3 region has 11 residues. Germline V gene data show CDR1 as SEHNR and CDR2 as FQNEAQ (reference sequence).

The chain links TRBV7-8 to TRBJ1-1. This CDR3 has 14 residues. CDR1 is SGHVS, CDR2 FQNEAQ, per germline. CDR3 region: CASTLGAGNTEAFF. Full variable domain (outside the CDR3, taken from reference TRBV7-8 and TRBJ1-1): GAGVSQSPRYKVAKRGQDVALRCDPISGHVSLFWYQQALGQGPEFLTYFQNEAQLDKSGLPSDRFFAERPEGSVSTLKIQRTQQEDSAVYLCASTLGAGNTEAFFGQGTRLTVV.

The rearrangement uses TRBV20-1 and TRBJ1-5; TCRdb returns TRBD1, unconfirmable since there is no DNA. Germline CDR1 and CDR2: DFQATT and SNEGSKA (reference sequence). The CDR3 totals 16 residues. The CDR3: CSARDLAGQPNQPQHF.

The chain combines TRBV19 with TRBJ2-2; TCRdb proposes TRBD1, but this gene call is untestable without DNA. Germline-derived CDR1 and CDR2 are LNHDA and SQIVND (reference sequence). The CDR3 extends over 15 amino acids. CDR3 sequence reads: CASSIQNPTGRELFF.

The V gene is TRBV11-2, the J gene TRBJ2-2; no DNA is available, so the TRBD1 call from TCRdb remains unchecked. Germline lookup yields CDR1 SGHAT and CDR2 FQNNGV. There are 14 residues in the CDR3. The CDR3 loop is CASSPAGRVGELFF.

This sequence joins TRBV7-9 and TRBJ1-1. Germline lookup yields CDR1 SEHNR and CDR2 FQNEAQ (reference sequence). The CDR3 spans 11 residues. The CDR3 sequence is CASSFTAMAFF.

The V and J genes are TRBV6-1 and TRBJ2-3; the D call from TCRdb, TRBD1, cannot be confirmed without DNA. Germline V gene sequence: CDR1 MNHNS, CDR2 SASEGT. The CDR3 spans 15 residues. The CDR3 region is CASIKLGGLADTQYF.

The chain links TRBV18 to TRBJ1-5. The CDR3 is 15 residues long. Germline values: CDR1 KGHSH, CDR2 LQKENI. Here the CDR3 reads CASSPAGARTQPQHF. Filled out from reference TRBV18 and TRBJ1-5, the complete variable domain reads NAGVMQNPRHLVRRRGQEARLRCSPMKGHSHVYWYRQLPEEGLKFMVYLQKENIIDESGMPKERFSAEFPKEGPSILRIQQVVRGDSAAYFCASSPAGARTQPQHFGDGTRLSIL.

The chain carries TRBV20-1 and TRBJ2-2; TCRdb gives TRBD2 as the D gene, but with no DNA this cannot be confirmed. The CDR3 totals 15 residues. Per germline, CDR1 DFQATT and CDR2 SNEGSKA (reference sequence). CDR3 region: CSAFPIAGGTGELFF.